The 27 T cell receptor beta chains below were found in one sample sequenced in a study of blood T cell repertoires in COVID-19. Clones were sequenced by immunoSEQ multiplex PCR, and TCRdb holds only the in-frame ones, with some missing. The profile shows about 97,000 clones, about nine tenths of them singletons. Sequencing was done on a sample of peripheral blood. The receptor set was obtained from a man aged 60-69 years with acute or convalescent COVID-19.

The rearrangement links TRBV7-2 to TRBJ1-4, with D perhaps matching TRBD1 (6 bases). Germline lookup yields CDR1 SGHTA and CDR2 FQGNSA. The germline V and J ends were trimmed by 5 bases and 0 bases, with 10 bases remaining between them. The length of the CDR3 is 15 residues. The CDR3 sequence is CASSTRTATNEKLFF. The CDR3 DNA reads as TGTGCCAGCAGCACCCGGACAGCAACTAATGAAAAACTGTTTTTT.

This clone appeared a single time. This sequence joins TRBV7-2 and TRBJ2-3; TRBD2 matches 9 bases. Germline V CDR1 and CDR2: SGHTA, FQGNSA. CDR3 length: 15 amino acids. The trim removed 3 bases at V and 6 bases at J, leaving 7 bases unmatched. The CDR3 spells CASSFAGGLGDTQYF. The CDR3 nucleotides are TGTGCCAGCAGCTTCGCGGGGGGGCTGGGGGATACGCAGTATTTT.

The chain is built from TRBV6-5 and TRBJ1-2; 10 bases agree with TRBD1. CDR1 and CDR2 (germline): MNHEY, SVGAGI. Trimming at V came to 0 bases and at J to 5 bases, leaving 3 bases not matched to a gene. The CDR3 has 15 amino acids. The CDR3: CASSYSRDRGYGYTF. For the CDR3, the DNA is TGTGCCAGCAGTTACTCGCGGGACAGGGGATATGGCTACACCTTC.

The V call is TRBV21-1, the J call TRBJ2-1; TRBD1, as called in the table, went unchecked against the DNA. TRBV21-1 is labeled a pseudogene. This CDR3 has 17 residues. The CDR3: CASSKHPRDTLYNEQFF. In DNA form, the CDR3 reads TGTGCCAGCAGCAAGCACCCCCGGGACACCCTTTACAATGAGCAGTTCTTC.

The chain employs TRBV6-5 and TRBJ1-1; 9 nucleotides align to TRBD1. With 6 bases clipped from V and 2 bases from J, the junction kept 7 bases outside the gene matches. The CDR3 length is 15 residues. Germline V gene lookup returns CDR1 MNHEY and CDR2 SVGAGI. CDR3 residues: CASSHPGQGNTEAFF. The CDR3 DNA reads as TGTGCCAGCAGCCATCCGGGACAGGGTAACACTGAAGCTTTCTTT.

This clone has a handful of counts. The chain links TRBV7-9 to TRBJ1-2, with D perhaps matching TRBD1 (6 bases). The V and J ends lost 5 bases and 7 bases respectively, with 14 bases between them. Germline assignment: CDR1 SEHNR and CDR2 FQNEAQ (reference sequence). CDR3 length equals 13 residues. The CDR3 spells CASSPSTGIGYTF. Here the CDR3 DNA reads TGTGCCAGCAGCCCCAGCACAGGGATTGGCTACACCTTC. The complete variable domain, with remaining parts taken from reference TRBV7-9 and TRBJ1-2, reads DTGVSQNPRHKITKRGQNVTFRCDPISEHNRLYWYRQTLGQGPEFLTYFQNEAQLEKSRLLSDRFSAERPKGSFSTLEIQRTEQGDSAMYLCASSPSTGIGYTFGSGTRLTVV.

V is TRBV11-2 and J is TRBJ1-1; 10 nucleotides line up with TRBD1. Germline values: CDR1 SGHAT, CDR2 FQNNGV. V shed 0 bases, J shed 5 bases, and the junction held 3 bases outside the gene matches. There are 15 residues in the CDR3. The CDR3 DNA reads TGTGCCAGCAGCTTAGAGTGGACAGGGGGGACTGAAGCTTTCTTT. Amino acids: CASSLEWTGGTEAFF. The full variable domain, completed using reference TRBV11-2 and TRBJ1-1, is EAGVAQSPRYKIIEKRQSVAFWCNPISGHATLYWYQQILGQGPKLLIQFQNNGVVDDSQLPKDRFSAERLKGVDSTLKIQPAKLEDSAVYLCASSLEWTGGTEAFFGQGTRLTVV.

The rearrangement links TRBV6-5 to TRBJ2-1; D remains ambiguous. V lost 8 bases to trimming and J lost 4 bases, with 15 bases between them. There are 14 residues in the CDR3. Germline V gives CDR1 MNHEY, CDR2 SVGAGI. The CDR3 spells CASAAAGGYNEQFF. In nucleotides, the CDR3 is TGTGCCAGCGCGGCAGCCGGTGGATACAATGAGCAGTTCTTC.

This chain uses TRBV29-1 with TRBJ1-1; TRBD1 agrees at 7 bases. The ends lost 4 bases at V and 1 base at J; junction bases unmatched: 9. Per the germline V gene, CDR1 is SQVTM and CDR2 is ANQGSEA. The CDR3 is 15 amino acids. The CDR3 sequence is CSVGGGGSSNTEAFF. In DNA, the CDR3 is TGCAGCGTTGGAGGGGGCGGCTCCTCGAACACTGAAGCTTTCTTT.

This clone was detected a few times. The rearrangement joins TRBV5-5 to TRBJ1-3; no firm D call. The V gene lost 3 bases and the J gene lost 6 bases, with 10 bases spanning the gap. This CDR3 has 13 amino acids. CDR1 and CDR2 (germline): SGHKS, YYEKEE (reference sequence). CDR3 DNA: TGTGCCAGCAGCTCGGAGCGGGAAAACACCATATATTTT. Amino acid sequence: CASSSERENTIYF. The variable domain in full, completed from reference TRBV5-5 and TRBJ1-3, reads DAGVTQSPTHLIKTRGQQVTLRCSPISGHKSVSWYQQVLGQGPQFIFQYYEKEERGRGNFPDRFSARQFPNYSSELNVNALLLGDSALYLCASSSERENTIYFGEGSWLTVV.

The chain couples TRBV3-1 (or the pseudogene TRBV3-2) to TRBJ1-2, with 8 positions matching TRBD1. J was trimmed by 2 bases and V by 4 bases; bases with no gene match: 6. The CDR3 consists of 15 residues. CDR1 and CDR2 from the germline V gene are LGHDT and YNNKEL (reference sequence). The CDR3 loop is CASSPPGQANYGYTF. CDR3 DNA: TGTGCCAGCAGCCCCCCGGGACAGGCGAACTATGGCTACACCTTC.

The genes are TRBV30 and TRBJ1-1; D is ambiguous. Germline CDR1 and CDR2: GTSNPN and SVGIG (reference sequence). The CDR3 is 13 amino acids. V dropped 0 bases and J dropped 0 bases, with 5 bases sitting between them. The CDR3 nucleotides read TGTGCCTGGAGTGTACAATTGAACACTGAAGCTTTCTTT. Residues: CAWSVQLNTEAFF.

The gene calls are TRBV2 and TRBJ1-1, with D possibly being TRBD1 (6 bases). The CDR3 is 13 residues long. Germline CDR1 is SNHLY and CDR2 is FYNNEI. V was pared by 6 bases and J by 1 base, with 9 bases between. CDR3 DNA sequence: TGTGCCAGCAGGGGGACAAAGAACACTGAAGCTTTCTTT. Translated: CASRGTKNTEAFF.

This rearrangement joins TRBV5-5 to TRBJ2-1; D gene ambiguous. Germline CDR1 SGHKS, CDR2 YYEKEE (reference sequence). With 2 bases removed from V and 1 base from J, the gap between germline ends came to 13 bases. The CDR3 sequence is 16 residues long. CDR3 residues: CASSLEAAVSYNEQFF. In nucleotides, the CDR3 is TGTGCCAGCAGCTTAGAGGCGGCAGTTTCCTACAATGAGCAGTTCTTC.

This clone has only a few counts. This chain joins TRBV13 and TRBJ2-3; 8 nucleotides line up with TRBD2. The CDR3 loop spans 15 amino acids. CDR1 and CDR2 (germline): PRHDT, FYEKMQ (reference sequence). J lost 0 bases, V lost 5 bases, and 4 bases had no gene match. The CDR3 loop reads CASSRAGASTDTQYF. Here the CDR3 DNA reads TGTGCCAGCAGCCGAGCGGGGGCTAGCACAGATACGCAGTATTTT.

This chain joins TRBV19 and TRBJ1-5, with D perhaps TRBD1 (6 bases). V was shortened by 5 bases and J by 6 bases, with 14 bases between the two germline ends. This CDR3 is 14 amino acids long. The germline V gene has CDR1 LNHDA and CDR2 SQIVND (reference sequence). The CDR3 DNA reads TGTGCCAGTAGTCCACAGGGTGCCCCTCAGCCCCAGCATTTT. This codes for CASSPQGAPQPQHF. The full variable domain, in which reference TRBV19 and TRBJ1-5 provide the parts outside the CDR3, is DGGITQSPKYLFRKEGQNVTLSCEQNLNHDAMYWYRQDPGQGLRLIYYSQIVNDFQKGDIAEGYSVSREKKESFPLTVTSAQKNPTAFYLCASSPQGAPQPQHFGDGTRLSIL.

This chain joins TRBV3-1 (or the pseudogene TRBV3-2) and TRBJ1-2; the match to TRBD1 covers 7 bases. The junction had 18 bases not matched to a gene; V was cut back by 7 bases and J by 1 base. Germline V gives CDR1 LGHDT, CDR2 YNNKEL (reference sequence). The CDR3 is 18 residues long. CDR3: CASTPRGFGTAHNYGYTF. CDR3 DNA sequence: TGTGCCAGCACTCCGCGTGGGTTCGGGACAGCCCATAACTATGGCTACACCTTC.

V is TRBV19 and J is TRBJ1-1, with a weak D call TRBD1 (5 bases). Germline-derived CDR1 and CDR2 are LNHDA and SQIVND (reference sequence). This CDR3 spans 15 amino acids. The CDR3 spells CSGGRVSWMNTEAFF. The CDR3 DNA reads as TGTTCCGGGGGGAGGGTGAGTTGGATGAACACTGAAGCTTTCTTT.

This clone was picked up one time. The chain is built from TRBV3-1 (or the pseudogene TRBV3-2) and TRBJ2-7, with 7 bases aligning to TRBD2. Germline CDR1 reads LGHDT; CDR2 reads YNNKEL (reference sequence). Trimming removed 6 bases from V and 4 bases from J; junction bases left unmatched: 0. This CDR3 contains 11 residues. The CDR3 loop is CASSSGYEQYF. Here the CDR3 DNA reads TGTGCCAGCAGTAGCGGGTACGAGCAGTACTTC.

This clone was found once. The rearrangement links TRBV5-1 to TRBJ2-1, with D tentatively TRBD2 (5 bases). The germline gives CDR1 SGHRS, CDR2 YFSETQ. The CDR3 runs 16 residues. The ends were cut back, 4 bases at V and 0 bases at J, with 14 bases in the middle. CDR3 region: CASSRGDLSSYNEQFF. CDR3 sequence (DNA): TGCGCCAGCAGCCGGGGAGACCTGAGCTCCTACAATGAGCAGTTCTTC.

The CDR3 reads CASSSGTGNVALHF. The CDR3 DNA is TGTGCCAGTAGTTCAGGGACAGGGAACGTTGCCCTCCACTTT. The rearrangement uses TRBV19 and TRBJ1-6; 9 bases align to TRBD1. Germline CDR1 and CDR2: LNHDA and SQIVND (reference sequence). V lost 5 bases to trimming and J lost 14 bases; unmatched junction nucleotides: 10. The CDR3 is made up of 14 amino acids. The full variable domain, with the rest looked up from reference TRBV19 and TRBJ1-6, is DGGITQSPKYLFRKEGQNVTLSCEQNLNHDAMYWYRQDPGQGLRLIYYSQIVNDFQKGDIAEGYSVSREKKESFPLTVTSAQKNPTAFYLCASSSGTGNVALHFGNGTRLTVT.

The chain uses TRBV4-2 and TRBJ1-5; no reliable D call. Trimming removed 0 bases at V and 4 bases at J, with 10 bases between. CDR3 size: 15 residues. The V gene's germline CDR1 is LGHNA and CDR2 YNFKEQ. CDR3 in amino acids: CASSQDLRENQPQHF. The CDR3 DNA sequence: TGTGCCAGCAGCCAAGATCTGAGGGAGAATCAGCCCCAGCATTTT.

J is TRBJ1-5 and V is TRBV3-1 (or the pseudogene TRBV3-2), with D possibly being TRBD1 (5 bases). Per the germline V gene, CDR1 is LGHDT and CDR2 is YNNKEL (reference sequence). The V and J ends lost 4 bases and 2 bases respectively, with 9 bases between them. The CDR3 runs 14 residues. The CDR3 is CASSPGVGNQPQHF. CDR3 sequence (DNA): TGTGCCAGCAGCCCGGGGGTGGGCAATCAGCCCCAGCATTTT.

This clone was seen at least ten times. The chain combines TRBV6-6 with TRBJ1-2; unclear D gene. CDR1 and CDR2 (germline): MNHNY, SVGAGI (reference sequence). Trimming pared 4 bases from V and 2 bases from J, leaving 14 bases between. The CDR3 runs to 15 residues. Written as DNA, the CDR3 is TGTGCCAGCAGTTGGTGGACGGGATTAAACTATGGCTACACCTTC. This translates into CASSWWTGLNYGYTF.

CDR3 amino acids: CASSSGTAEKLFF. As DNA, the CDR3 is TGCGCCAGCAGCTCCGGGACAGCTGAAAAACTGTTTTTT. The chain couples TRBV5-1 to TRBJ1-4; 7 positions match TRBD1. CDR1 SGHRS and CDR2 YFSETQ come from the germline V gene. The CDR3 sequence is 13 residues long. The junction had 3 bases not matched to a gene; V was cut back by 3 bases and J by 7 bases.

The chain recombines TRBV2 with TRBJ1-2; 7 nucleotides align to TRBD1. Germline trimming cut 2 bases from V and 6 bases from J; bases unmatched to any gene: 9. This CDR3 spans 15 amino acids. Germline V gene sequence: CDR1 SNHLY, CDR2 FYNNEI. The CDR3 spells CASSERDRDPNGYTF. The CDR3 region has the DNA TGTGCCAGCAGTGAACGCGACAGGGATCCCAATGGCTACACCTTC.

Only a few counts were recorded for this clone. CDR3 coding DNA: TGCGCCAGCAGTGAGCCAGGGACACCTGGAAACACCATATATTTT. It translates to CASSEPGTPGNTIYF. The chain links TRBV10-1 to TRBJ1-3; D might be TRBD1 (6 bases). Germline V gene lookup returns CDR1 WNHNN and CDR2 SYGVQD (reference sequence). This CDR3 has 15 residues. The V end was cut by 2 bases, the J end by 2 bases, with 10 bases between.